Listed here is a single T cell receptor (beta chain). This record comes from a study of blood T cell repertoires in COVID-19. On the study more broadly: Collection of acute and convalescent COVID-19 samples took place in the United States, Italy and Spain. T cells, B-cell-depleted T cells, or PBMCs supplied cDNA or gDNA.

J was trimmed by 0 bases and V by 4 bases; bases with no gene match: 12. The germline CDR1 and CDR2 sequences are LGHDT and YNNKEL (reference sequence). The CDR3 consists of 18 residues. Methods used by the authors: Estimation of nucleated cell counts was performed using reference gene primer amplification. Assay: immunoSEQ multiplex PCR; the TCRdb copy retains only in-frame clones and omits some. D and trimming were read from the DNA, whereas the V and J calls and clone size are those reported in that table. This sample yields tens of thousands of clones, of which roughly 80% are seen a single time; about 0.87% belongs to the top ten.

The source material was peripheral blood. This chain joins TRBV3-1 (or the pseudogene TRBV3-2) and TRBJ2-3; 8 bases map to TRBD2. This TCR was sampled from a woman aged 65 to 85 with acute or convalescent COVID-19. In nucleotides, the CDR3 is TGTGCCAGCAGCCTTGCCGGGGGGGCCAACCCTAGCACAGATACGCAGTATTTT. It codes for CASSLAGGANPSTDTQYF.